This note documents a single TCR beta chain sequence. Its antigen is not known. This CDR3 contains 14 residues. Per the germline V gene, CDR1 is SQVTM and CDR2 is ANQGSEA. Trimming left V 4 bases short and J 5 bases short, with 15 bases between. This entry comes from a study of blood T cells in healthy people across ages. The use of a sample-barcoded 5' primer and a J-beta primer mix characterized a second PCR of roughly 7 to 11 cycles. Each CDR3 protein is one row after TCRdb ran MiXCR on the 5' RACE reads. This sample has hundreds of thousands of distinct CDR3 sequences, with more than 40% found just once. General study results and limits: TCR beta diversity per million T cells fell roughly linearly with age. Both higher diversity and more naive CD4+ cells marked long-lived donors when set against aged donors.

Each donor had around 11 milliliters of peripheral blood drawn. This receptor was identified in a woman in her sixties or seventies in good health. Specimen: blood. The chain couples TRBV29-1 to TRBJ1-5; possible D gene TRBD1, 6 bases. CDR3 sequence (DNA): TGCAGCGTTGTTCTGGGGGCTTTAGATCAGCCCCAGCATTTT. This sequence encodes CSVVLGALDQPQHF.